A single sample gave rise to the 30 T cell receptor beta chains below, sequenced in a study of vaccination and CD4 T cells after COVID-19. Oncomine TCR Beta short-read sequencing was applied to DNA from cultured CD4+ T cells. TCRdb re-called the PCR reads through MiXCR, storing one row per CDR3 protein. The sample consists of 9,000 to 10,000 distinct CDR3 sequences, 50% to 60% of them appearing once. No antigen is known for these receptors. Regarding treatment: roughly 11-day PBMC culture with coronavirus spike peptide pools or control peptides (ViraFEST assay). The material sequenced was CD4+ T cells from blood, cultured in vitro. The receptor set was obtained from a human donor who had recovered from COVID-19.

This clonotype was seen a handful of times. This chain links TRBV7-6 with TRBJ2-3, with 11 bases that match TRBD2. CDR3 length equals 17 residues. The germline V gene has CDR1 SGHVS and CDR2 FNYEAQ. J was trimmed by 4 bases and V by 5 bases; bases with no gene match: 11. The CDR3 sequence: CASSQGGLAGGADTQYF. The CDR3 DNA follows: TGTGCCAGCAGCCAAGGGGGTCTAGCGGGGGGTGCAGATACGCAGTATTTT.

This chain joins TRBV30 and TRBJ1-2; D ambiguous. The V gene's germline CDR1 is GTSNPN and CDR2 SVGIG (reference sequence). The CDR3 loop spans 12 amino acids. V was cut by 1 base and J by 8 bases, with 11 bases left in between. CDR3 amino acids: CAWSEGYNGYTF. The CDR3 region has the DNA TGTGCCTGGAGTGAAGGGTATAACGGCTACACCTTC.

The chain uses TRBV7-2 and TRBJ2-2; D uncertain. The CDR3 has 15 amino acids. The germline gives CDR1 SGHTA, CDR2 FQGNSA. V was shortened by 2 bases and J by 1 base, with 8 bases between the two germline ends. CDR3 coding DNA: TGTGCCAGCAGCTTACGTCCAGGGAACACCGGGGAGCTGTTTTTT. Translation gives CASSLRPGNTGELFF.

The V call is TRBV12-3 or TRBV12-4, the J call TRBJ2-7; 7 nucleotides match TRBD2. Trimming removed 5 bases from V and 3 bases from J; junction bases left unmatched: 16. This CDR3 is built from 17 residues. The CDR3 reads CASSPHRGLGRVYEQYF. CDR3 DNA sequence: TGTGCCAGCAGTCCCCACCGAGGACTAGGAAGAGTCTACGAGCAGTACTTC.

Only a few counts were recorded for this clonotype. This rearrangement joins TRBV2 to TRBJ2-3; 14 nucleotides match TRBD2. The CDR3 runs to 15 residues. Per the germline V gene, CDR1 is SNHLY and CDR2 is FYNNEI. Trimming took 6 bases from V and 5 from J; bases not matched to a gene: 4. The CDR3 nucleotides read TGTGCCAGCAGGGGACTAGCGGGAGTGGTAGATACGCAGTATTTT. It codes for CASRGLAGVVDTQYF.

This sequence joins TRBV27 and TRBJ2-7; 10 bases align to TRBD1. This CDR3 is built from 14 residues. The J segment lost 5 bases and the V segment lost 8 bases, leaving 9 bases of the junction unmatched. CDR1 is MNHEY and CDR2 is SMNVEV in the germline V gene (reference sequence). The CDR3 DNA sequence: TGTGCCAGCCGGCGGTGGGACAGGGGCAACGAGCAGTACTTC. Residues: CASRRWDRGNEQYF.

The CDR3 DNA reads as TGTGCCAGTAGTATTCGTCAGGGGGACGAGCAGTACTTC. Its translation is CASSIRQGDEQYF. The chain joins TRBV19 to TRBJ2-7; the match to TRBD1 covers 7 bases. There are 13 residues in the CDR3. Trimming cost V 3 bases and J 5 bases; bases outside gene matches: 4. Germline V lookup: CDR1 LNHDA, CDR2 SQIVND (reference sequence).

CDR3 in DNA: TGCAGTGCTAGTTCGAGGGCCAGCTCCTACGAGCAGTACTTC. As protein: CSASSRASSYEQYF. The chain links TRBV20-1 to TRBJ2-7; D is perhaps TRBD2 (5 bases). V lost 3 bases and J 0 bases, leaving 12 bases between the germline ends. Per the germline V gene, CDR1 is DFQATT and CDR2 is SNEGSKA (reference sequence). The CDR3 length is 14 residues.

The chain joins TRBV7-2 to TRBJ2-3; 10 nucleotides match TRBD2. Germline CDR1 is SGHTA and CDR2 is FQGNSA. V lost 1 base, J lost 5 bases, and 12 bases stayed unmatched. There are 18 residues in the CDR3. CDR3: CASSLVRVAGGFGDTQYF. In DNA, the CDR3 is TGTGCCAGCAGCTTAGTCAGAGTAGCGGGAGGTTTCGGAGATACGCAGTATTTT.

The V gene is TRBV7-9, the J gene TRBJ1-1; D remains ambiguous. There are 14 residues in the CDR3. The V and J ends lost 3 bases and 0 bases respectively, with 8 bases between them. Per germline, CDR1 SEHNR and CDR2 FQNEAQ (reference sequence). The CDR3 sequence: CASSFGVMNTEAFF. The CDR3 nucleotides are TGTGCCAGCAGCTTCGGGGTCATGAACACTGAAGCTTTCTTT. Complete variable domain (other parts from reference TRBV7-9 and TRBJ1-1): DTGVSQNPRHKITKRGQNVTFRCDPISEHNRLYWYRQTLGQGPEFLTYFQNEAQLEKSRLLSDRFSAERPKGSFSTLEIQRTEQGDSAMYLCASSFGVMNTEAFFGQGTRLTVV.

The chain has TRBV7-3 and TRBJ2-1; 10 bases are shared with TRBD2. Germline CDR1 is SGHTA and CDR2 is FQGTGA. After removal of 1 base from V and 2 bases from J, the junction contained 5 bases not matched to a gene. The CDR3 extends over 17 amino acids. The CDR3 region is CASSLRLAGAAYNEQFF. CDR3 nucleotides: TGTGCCAGCAGCTTAAGGCTAGCGGGAGCGGCCTACAATGAGCAGTTCTTC.

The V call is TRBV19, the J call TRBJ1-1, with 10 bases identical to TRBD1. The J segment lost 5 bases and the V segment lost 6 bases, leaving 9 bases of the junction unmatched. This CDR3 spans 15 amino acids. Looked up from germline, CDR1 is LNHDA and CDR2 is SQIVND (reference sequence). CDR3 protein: CASSPRDRGGTEAFF. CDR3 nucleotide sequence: TGTGCCAGTAGCCCCCGGGACAGGGGCGGAACTGAAGCTTTCTTT. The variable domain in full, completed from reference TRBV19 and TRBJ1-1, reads DGGITQSPKYLFRKEGQNVTLSCEQNLNHDAMYWYRQDPGQGLRLIYYSQIVNDFQKGDIAEGYSVSREKKESFPLTVTSAQKNPTAFYLCASSPRDRGGTEAFFGQGTRLTVV.

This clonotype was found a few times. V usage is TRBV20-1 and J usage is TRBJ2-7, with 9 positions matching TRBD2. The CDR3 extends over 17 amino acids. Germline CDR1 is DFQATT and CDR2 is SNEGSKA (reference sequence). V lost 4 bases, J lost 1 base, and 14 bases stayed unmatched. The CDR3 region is CSANRGGGSGRSYEQYF. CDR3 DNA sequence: TGCAGTGCTAATAGAGGGGGTGGGAGCGGGAGGTCCTACGAGCAGTACTTC.

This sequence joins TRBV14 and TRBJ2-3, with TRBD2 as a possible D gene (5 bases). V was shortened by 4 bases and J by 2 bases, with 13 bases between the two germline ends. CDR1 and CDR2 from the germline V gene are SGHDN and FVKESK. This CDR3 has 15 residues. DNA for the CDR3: TGTGCCAGCAGCCGCCAATTGGGAGCCACAGATACGCAGTATTTT. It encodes CASSRQLGATDTQYF.

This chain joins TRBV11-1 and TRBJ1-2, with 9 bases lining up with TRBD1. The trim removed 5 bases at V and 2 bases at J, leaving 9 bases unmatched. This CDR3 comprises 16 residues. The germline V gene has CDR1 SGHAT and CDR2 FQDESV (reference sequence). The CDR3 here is CASSPYPGQGNYGYTF. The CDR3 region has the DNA TGTGCCAGCAGCCCCTATCCGGGACAGGGAAACTATGGCTACACCTTC.

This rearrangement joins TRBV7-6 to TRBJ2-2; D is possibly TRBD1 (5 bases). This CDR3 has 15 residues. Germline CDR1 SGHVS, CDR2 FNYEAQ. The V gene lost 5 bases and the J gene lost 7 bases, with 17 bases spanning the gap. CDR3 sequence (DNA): TGTGCCAGCAGCGTCGCCAACCAGGGAATCGGGGAGCTGTTTTTT. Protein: CASSVANQGIGELFF.

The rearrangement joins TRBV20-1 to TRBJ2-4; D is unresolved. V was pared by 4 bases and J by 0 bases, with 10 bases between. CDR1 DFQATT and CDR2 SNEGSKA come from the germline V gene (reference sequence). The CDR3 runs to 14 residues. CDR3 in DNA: TGCAGTGCTATTTTGATACTAGCCAAAAACATTCAGTACTTC. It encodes CSAILILAKNIQYF.

This chain's CDR3 is CASSMSQGAYEQYF. DNA of the CDR3: TGTGCCAGTAGTATGTCCCAGGGAGCCTACGAGCAGTACTTC. This chain uses TRBV19 with TRBJ2-7; the D call may be TRBD1 or TRBD2 (5 bases each). CDR3 length equals 14 residues. Per germline, CDR1 LNHDA and CDR2 SQIVND (reference sequence). V dropped 3 bases and J dropped 2 bases, with 11 bases sitting between them.

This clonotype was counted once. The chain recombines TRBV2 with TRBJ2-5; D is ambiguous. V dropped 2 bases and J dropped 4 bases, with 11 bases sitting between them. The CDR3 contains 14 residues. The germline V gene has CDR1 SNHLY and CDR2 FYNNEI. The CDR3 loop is CASSEWAGRETQYF. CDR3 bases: TGTGCCAGCAGTGAATGGGCAGGACGAGAGACCCAGTACTTC.

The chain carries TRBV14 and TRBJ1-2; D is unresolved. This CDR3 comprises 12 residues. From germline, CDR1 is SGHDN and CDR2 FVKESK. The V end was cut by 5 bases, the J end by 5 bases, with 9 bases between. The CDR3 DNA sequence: TGTGCCAGCAGCGCGGCGGGTTATGGCTACACCTTC. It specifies CASSAAGYGYTF. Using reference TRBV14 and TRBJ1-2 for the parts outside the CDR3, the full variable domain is EAGVTQFPSHSVIEKGQTVTLRCDPISGHDNLYWYRRVMGKEIKFLLHFVKESKQDESGMPNNRFLAERTGGTYSTLKVQPAELEDSGVYFCASSAAGYGYTFGSGTRLTVV.

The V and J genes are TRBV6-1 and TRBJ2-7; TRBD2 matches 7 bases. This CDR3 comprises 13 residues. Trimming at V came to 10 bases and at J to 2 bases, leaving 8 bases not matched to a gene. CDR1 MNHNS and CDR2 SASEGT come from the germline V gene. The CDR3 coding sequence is TGTGCCATCGCGGGAGCTGGACCCTACGAGCAGTACTTC. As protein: CAIAGAGPYEQYF.

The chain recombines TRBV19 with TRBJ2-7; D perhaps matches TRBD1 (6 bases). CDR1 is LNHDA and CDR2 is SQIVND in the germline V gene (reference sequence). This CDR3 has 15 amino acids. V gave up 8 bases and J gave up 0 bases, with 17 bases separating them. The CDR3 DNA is TGTGCCAGTGCCCCCTCGACAGGAAGCTCCTACGAGCAGTACTTC. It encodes CASAPSTGSSYEQYF.

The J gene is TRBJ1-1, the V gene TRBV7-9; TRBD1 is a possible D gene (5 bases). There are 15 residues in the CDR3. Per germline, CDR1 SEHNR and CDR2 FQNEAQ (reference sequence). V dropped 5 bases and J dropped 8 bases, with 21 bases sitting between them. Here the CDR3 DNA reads TGTGCCAGCAGCCTCCCGGGACCTCAAGGGACCGAAGCTTTCTTT. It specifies CASSLPGPQGTEAFF.

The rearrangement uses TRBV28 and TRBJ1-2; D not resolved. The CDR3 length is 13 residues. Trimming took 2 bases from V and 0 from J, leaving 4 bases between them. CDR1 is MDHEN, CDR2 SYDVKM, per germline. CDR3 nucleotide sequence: TGTGCCAGCAGTTTAGGTGCTAACTATGGCTACACCTTC. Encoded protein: CASSLGANYGYTF.

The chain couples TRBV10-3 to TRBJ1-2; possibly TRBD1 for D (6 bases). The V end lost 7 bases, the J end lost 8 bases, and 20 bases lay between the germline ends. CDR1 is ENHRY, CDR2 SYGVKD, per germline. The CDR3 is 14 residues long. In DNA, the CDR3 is TGTGCCATCACCTACTCGACAGGAGGAGGAGGCTACACCTTC. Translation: CAITYSTGGGGYTF.

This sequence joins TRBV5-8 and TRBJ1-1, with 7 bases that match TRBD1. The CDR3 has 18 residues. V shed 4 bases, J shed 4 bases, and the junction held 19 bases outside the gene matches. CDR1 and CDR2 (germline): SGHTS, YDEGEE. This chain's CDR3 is CASSRFVGGTVVITEAFF. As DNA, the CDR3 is TGTGCCAGCAGCCGATTTGTGGGGGGGACAGTGGTCATCACTGAAGCTTTCTTT.

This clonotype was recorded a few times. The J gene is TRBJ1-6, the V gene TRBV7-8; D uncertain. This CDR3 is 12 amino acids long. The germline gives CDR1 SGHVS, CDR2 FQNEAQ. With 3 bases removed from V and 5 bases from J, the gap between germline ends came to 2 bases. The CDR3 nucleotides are TGTGCCAGCAGCTTTAATAATTCACCCCTCCACTTT. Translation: CASSFNNSPLHF.

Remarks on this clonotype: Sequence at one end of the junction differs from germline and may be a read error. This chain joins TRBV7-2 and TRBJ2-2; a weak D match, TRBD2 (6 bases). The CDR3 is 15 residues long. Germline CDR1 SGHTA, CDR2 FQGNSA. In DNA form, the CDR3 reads TGTGCCAGCAGATTAGCCGGGAGTATGGGCGGGGAGCTGTTTTTT. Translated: CASRLAGSMGGELFF.

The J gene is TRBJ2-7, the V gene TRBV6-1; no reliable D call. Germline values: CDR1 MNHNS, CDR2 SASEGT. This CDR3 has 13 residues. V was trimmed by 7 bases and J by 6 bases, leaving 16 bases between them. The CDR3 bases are TGTGCCAGCAATAGTCCCCCCCTCGGCGAGCAGTACTTC. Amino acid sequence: CASNSPPLGEQYF.

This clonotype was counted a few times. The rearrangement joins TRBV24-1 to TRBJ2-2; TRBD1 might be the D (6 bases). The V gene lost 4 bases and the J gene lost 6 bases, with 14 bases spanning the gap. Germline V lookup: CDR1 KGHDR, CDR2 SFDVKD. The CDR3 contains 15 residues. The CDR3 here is CATSDPTGIPGELFF. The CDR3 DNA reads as TGTGCCACCAGTGACCCAACAGGGATCCCCGGGGAGCTGTTTTTT.